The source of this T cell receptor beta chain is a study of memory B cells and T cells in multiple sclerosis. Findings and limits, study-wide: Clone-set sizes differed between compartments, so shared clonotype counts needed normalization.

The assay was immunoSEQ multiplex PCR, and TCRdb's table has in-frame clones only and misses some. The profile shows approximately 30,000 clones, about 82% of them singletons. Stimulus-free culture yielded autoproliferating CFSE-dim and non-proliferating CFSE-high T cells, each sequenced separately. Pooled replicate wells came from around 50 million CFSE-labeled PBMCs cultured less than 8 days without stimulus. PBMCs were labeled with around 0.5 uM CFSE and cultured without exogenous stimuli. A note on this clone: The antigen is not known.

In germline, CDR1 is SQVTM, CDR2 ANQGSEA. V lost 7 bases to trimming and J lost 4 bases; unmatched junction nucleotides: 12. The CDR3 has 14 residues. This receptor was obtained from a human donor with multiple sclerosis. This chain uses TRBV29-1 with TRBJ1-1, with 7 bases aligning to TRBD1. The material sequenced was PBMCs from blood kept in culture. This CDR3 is CSATRQGRGTEAFF. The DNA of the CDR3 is TGCAGCGCAACCCGACAGGGACGGGGCACTGAAGCTTTCTTT.